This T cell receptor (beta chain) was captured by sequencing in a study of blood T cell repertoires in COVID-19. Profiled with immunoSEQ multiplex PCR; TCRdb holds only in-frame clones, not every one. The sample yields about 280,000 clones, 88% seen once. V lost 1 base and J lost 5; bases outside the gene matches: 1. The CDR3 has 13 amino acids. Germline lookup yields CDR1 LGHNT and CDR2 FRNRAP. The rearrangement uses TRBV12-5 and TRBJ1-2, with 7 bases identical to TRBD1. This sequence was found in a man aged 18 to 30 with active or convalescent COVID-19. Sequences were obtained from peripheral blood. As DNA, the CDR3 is TGTGCTAGTGGTTTGGAGGGGGCTTATGGCTACACCTTC. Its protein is CASGLEGAYGYTF.